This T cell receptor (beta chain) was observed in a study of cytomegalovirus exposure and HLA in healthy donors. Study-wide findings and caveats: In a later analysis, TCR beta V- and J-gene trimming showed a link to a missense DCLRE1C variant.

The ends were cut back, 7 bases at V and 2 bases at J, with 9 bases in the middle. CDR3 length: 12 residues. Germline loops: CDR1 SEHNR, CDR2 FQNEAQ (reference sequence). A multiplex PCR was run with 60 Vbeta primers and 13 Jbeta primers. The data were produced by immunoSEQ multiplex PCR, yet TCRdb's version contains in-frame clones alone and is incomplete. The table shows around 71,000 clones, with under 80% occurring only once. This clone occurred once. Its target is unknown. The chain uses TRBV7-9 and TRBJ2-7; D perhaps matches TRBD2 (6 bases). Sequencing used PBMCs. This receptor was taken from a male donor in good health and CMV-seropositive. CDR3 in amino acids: CASNGGTYEQYF. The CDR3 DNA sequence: TGTGCCAGCAATGGAGGGACCTACGAGCAGTACTTC.